This T cell receptor (beta chain) was found in a study of T cell repertoires in cytomegalovirus infection. In the study overall: CMV epitopes, recently identified HLA-C-restricted and well-studied HLA-B-restricted, were used. Public TCR beta signatures were indicative of both CMV infection and a matching HLA type. Findings of the study overall: CMV carriers having the relevant HLA were flagged by cumulative public TCR beta family frequency. In two of eight donors, the top clonotype was HLA-C-restricted CMV-specific.

Each CDR3 protein is one row after TCRdb ran MiXCR on the reads. The data hold 600,000 to 700,000 distinct CDR3 sequences, with roughly 30% observed a single time. Per germline, CDR1 MNHNY and CDR2 SVGAGI (reference sequence). After removal of 2 bases from V and 3 bases from J, the junction contained 5 bases not matched to a gene. The CDR3 contains 15 residues. In this sample, this clonotype turned up a few times. Its antigen is unknown. The TCR was taken from a human donor in good health (CMV status not recorded). Some clones in this sample may be carry-over from other donors' samples. This sequence joins TRBV6-6 and TRBJ2-7; 9 bases line up with TRBD1. The sequencing used cultured PBMCs, collected from culture after CMV antigen stimulation. The CDR3 DNA reads as TGTGCCAGCAGTTACCGGACAGGGGTGGGCTACGAGCAGTACTTC. Translation: CASSYRTGVGYEQYF.